Below are 5 T cell receptor beta chains sequenced from a single sample in a study of cytomegalovirus exposure and HLA in healthy donors. Primers: 60 Vbeta forward and 13 Jbeta reverse. Using immunoSEQ multiplex PCR, the repertoire was profiled, and TCRdb retains in-frame clones only, with some absent. This sample has 150,000 to 200,000 clones, with about 85% found just once. Sample: PBMCs. These receptors were obtained from a boy aged 2 to 10 in good health and CMV-seronegative.

The V gene is TRBV18, the J gene TRBJ1-5; no reliable D call. Per germline, CDR1 KGHSH and CDR2 LQKENI. The CDR3 has 13 residues. V lost 6 bases and J lost 0, with 6 bases in between. The CDR3 protein is CASSTRSNQPQHF. The CDR3 DNA is TGTGCCAGCTCCACGCGTAGCAATCAGCCCCAGCATTTT.

This chain uses TRBV6-5 with TRBJ2-1, with 11 bases that match TRBD2. Germline V gene data show CDR1 as MNHEY and CDR2 as SVGAGI. The V segment lost 2 bases and the J segment 4 bases; nucleotides outside the gene matches: 4. The CDR3 covers 16 residues. The CDR3 sequence is CASSYAGLAVYNEQFF. In DNA form, the CDR3 reads TGTGCCAGCAGTTACGCGGGACTAGCGGTATACAATGAGCAGTTCTTC.

J is TRBJ1-5 and V is TRBV10-3, with TRBD1 matching 7 bases. The CDR3 contains 15 residues. Unmatched junction bases numbered 5, after V lost 4 bases and J lost 2 bases. Per germline, CDR1 ENHRY and CDR2 SYGVKD. The CDR3 loop reads CAISAIGGGNQPQHF. CDR3 nucleotide sequence: TGTGCCATCAGTGCAATAGGGGGCGGCAATCAGCCCCAGCATTTT.

The V and J genes are TRBV29-1 and TRBJ1-1; 8 nucleotides align to TRBD1. The V and J ends lost 6 bases and 0 bases, in that order; junction bases with no gene match: 6. The CDR3 consists of 14 residues. CDR1 and CDR2 (germline): SQVTM, ANQGSEA. CDR3: CSVDWTGMNTEAFF. The CDR3 bases are TGCAGCGTCGATTGGACAGGGATGAACACTGAAGCTTTCTTT.

V gene TRBV6-5 combines with J gene TRBJ1-5; no clear D gene. CDR3 size: 12 residues. Germline V gives CDR1 MNHEY, CDR2 SVGAGI. V was cut by 7 bases and J by 4 bases, with 8 bases left in between. In nucleotides, the CDR3 is TGTGCCAGCAATCGGAGGAATCAGCCCCAGCATTTT. This sequence encodes CASNRRNQPQHF.